The 5 T cell receptor beta chains presented below share a single source sample, sequenced in a study of blood T cell repertoires in COVID-19. Only in-frame clones appear in the TCRdb table, and some are missing; sequencing was by immunoSEQ multiplex PCR. The sample records about 50,000 clones, 60% to 80% being singletons. The sequencing sample was made of PBMCs or T cells enriched from blood (not recorded which). All receptors come from a woman between 45 and 65 years old with acute COVID-19.

V and J are TRBV27 and TRBJ2-3; weak D call: TRBD1 (6 bases). The CDR3 is 14 residues long. In germline, CDR1 is MNHEY, CDR2 SMNVEV (reference sequence). The V and J ends lost 3 bases and 4 bases respectively, with 11 bases between them. The CDR3 region has the DNA TGTGCCAGCAGTTTGGGGACAATCGCAGATACGCAGTATTTT. Its translation is CASSLGTIADTQYF.

This clone showed up just a few times. The chain has TRBV11-2 and TRBJ1-1, with D possibly matching TRBD1 (5 bases). CDR3 length: 14 residues. V lost 1 base and J 5 bases, leaving 11 bases between the germline ends. Germline CDR1 is SGHAT and CDR2 is FQNNGV. Here the CDR3 reads CASSLVAGRTEAFF. CDR3 sequence (DNA): TGTGCCAGCAGCTTAGTGGCAGGGAGGACTGAAGCTTTCTTT.

This chain joins TRBV6-5 and TRBJ2-7; 9 bases line up with TRBD1. The trim removed 0 bases at V and 2 bases at J, leaving 2 bases unmatched. Germline CDR1 is MNHEY and CDR2 is SVGAGI. CDR3 size: 15 residues. CDR3 sequence reads: CASSYSRQGAYEQYF. CDR3 nucleotide sequence: TGTGCCAGCAGTTACTCCCGACAGGGGGCCTACGAGCAGTACTTC.

The V gene is TRBV18, the J gene TRBJ1-1; no definite D call. Germline V gene sequence: CDR1 KGHSH, CDR2 LQKENI. V shed 0 bases and J shed 1 base, with 6 bases lying between them. This CDR3 spans 14 amino acids. CDR3 in amino acids: CASSPPSKNTEAFF. CDR3 DNA sequence: TGTGCCAGCTCACCACCGAGCAAGAACACTGAAGCTTTCTTT.

J is TRBJ1-4 and V is TRBV5-4, with D possibly being TRBD1 (5 bases). This CDR3 contains 15 residues. Per germline, CDR1 SGHNT and CDR2 YYREEE (reference sequence). The ends were cut back, 0 bases at V and 8 bases at J, with 14 bases in the middle. The CDR3 loop reads CASSLAGGGGEKLFF. For the CDR3, the DNA is TGTGCCAGCAGCTTGGCCGGAGGCGGGGGGGAAAAACTGTTTTTT.